The following is a TCR beta chain sequence with its context. Followed longitudinally, the Seattle patients had been enrolled during active infection. CDR3 length equals 15 residues. Germline CDR1 reads SGHTA; CDR2 reads FQGTGA. Trimming took 5 bases from V and 2 from J; bases not matched to a gene: 6. The data derive from a study of blood T cell repertoires in COVID-19. On the study more broadly: Spain, Italy and the United States supplied samples that represented acute and convalescent COVID-19. The analysed material was cDNA or gDNA that came from T cells, B-cell-depleted T cells, or PBMCs.

Authors' processing steps: Amplifying reference gene primers gave estimates of nucleated cell counts. Method: immunoSEQ multiplex PCR; TCRdb's copy keeps in-frame clones and lacks some. The V and J calls and clone size come from that table; D and trimming were worked out from the DNA. The sample has about 170,000 clones; roughly 82% are singletons. This TCR was recovered from a woman aged 35 to 49 with COVID-19, enrolled during active disease. V is TRBV7-3 and J is TRBJ2-1; 7 bases fit TRBD2. Sequences were obtained from peripheral blood. The CDR3 region is CASSPVAGTYNEQFF. The CDR3 coding sequence is TGTGCCAGCAGCCCCGTAGCGGGTACCTACAATGAGCAGTTCTTC. Complete variable domain (other parts from reference TRBV7-3 and TRBJ2-1): GAGVSQTPSNKVTEKGKYVELRCDPISGHTALYWYRQSLGQGPEFLIYFQGTGAADDSGLPNDRFFAVRPEGSVSTLKIQRTERGDSAVYLCASSPVAGTYNEQFFGPGTRLTVL.